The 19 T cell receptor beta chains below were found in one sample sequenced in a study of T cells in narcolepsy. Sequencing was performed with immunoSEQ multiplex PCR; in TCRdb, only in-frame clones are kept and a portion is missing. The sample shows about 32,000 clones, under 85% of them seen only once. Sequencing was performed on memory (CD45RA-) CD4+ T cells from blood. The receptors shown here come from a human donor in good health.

The CDR3 reads CASSEGSSGNTIYF. CDR3 coding DNA: TGTGCCAGCAGTGAGGGCAGCTCTGGAAACACCATATATTTT. V and J are TRBV6-5 and TRBJ1-3, with D hard to call. Germline CDR1 MNHEY, CDR2 SVGAGI. The CDR3 length is 14 residues. V shed 5 bases and J shed 0 bases, with 8 bases lying between them.

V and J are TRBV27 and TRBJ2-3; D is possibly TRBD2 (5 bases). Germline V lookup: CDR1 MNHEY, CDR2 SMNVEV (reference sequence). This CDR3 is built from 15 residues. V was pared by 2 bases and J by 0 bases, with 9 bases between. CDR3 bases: TGTGCCAGCAGTTTAACTAGATTGAGCACAGATACGCAGTATTTT. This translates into CASSLTRLSTDTQYF.

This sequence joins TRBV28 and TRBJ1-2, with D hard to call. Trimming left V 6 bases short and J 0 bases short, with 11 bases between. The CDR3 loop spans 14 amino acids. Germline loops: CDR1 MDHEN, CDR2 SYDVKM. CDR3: CASSGPSSNYGYTF. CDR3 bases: TGTGCCAGCAGCGGGCCCTCTTCTAACTATGGCTACACCTTC.

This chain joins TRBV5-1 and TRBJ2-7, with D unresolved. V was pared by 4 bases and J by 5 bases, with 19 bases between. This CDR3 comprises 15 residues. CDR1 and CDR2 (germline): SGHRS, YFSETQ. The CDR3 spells CASSRTGEWVNEQYF. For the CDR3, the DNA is TGCGCCAGCAGCCGTACCGGTGAGTGGGTCAACGAGCAGTACTTC.

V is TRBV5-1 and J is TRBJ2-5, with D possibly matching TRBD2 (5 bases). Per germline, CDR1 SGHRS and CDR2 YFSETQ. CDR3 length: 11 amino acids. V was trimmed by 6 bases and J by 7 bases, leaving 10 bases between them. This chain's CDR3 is CASTLGGTQYF. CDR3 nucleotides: TGCGCCAGCACCCTAGGAGGGACCCAGTACTTC.

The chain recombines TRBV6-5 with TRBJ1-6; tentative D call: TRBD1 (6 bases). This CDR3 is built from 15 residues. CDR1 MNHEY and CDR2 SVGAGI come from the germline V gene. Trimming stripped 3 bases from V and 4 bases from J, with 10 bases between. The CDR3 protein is CASSYTGQYNSPLHF. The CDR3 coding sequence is TGTGCCAGCAGTTATACGGGACAATATAATTCACCCCTCCACTTT.

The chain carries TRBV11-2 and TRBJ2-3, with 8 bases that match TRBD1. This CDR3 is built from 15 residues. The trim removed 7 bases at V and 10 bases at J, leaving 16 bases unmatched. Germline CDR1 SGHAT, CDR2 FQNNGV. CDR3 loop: CASNPGGRAIDAQYF. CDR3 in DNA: TGTGCCAGCAACCCAGGGGGCAGGGCCATCGATGCGCAGTATTTT.

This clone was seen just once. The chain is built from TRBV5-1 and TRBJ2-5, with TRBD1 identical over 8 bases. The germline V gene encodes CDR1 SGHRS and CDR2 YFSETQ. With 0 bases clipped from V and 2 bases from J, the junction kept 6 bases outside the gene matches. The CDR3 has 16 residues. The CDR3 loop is CASSLAQGARQETQYF. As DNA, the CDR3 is TGCGCCAGCAGCTTGGCCCAGGGGGCGAGGCAAGAGACCCAGTACTTC.

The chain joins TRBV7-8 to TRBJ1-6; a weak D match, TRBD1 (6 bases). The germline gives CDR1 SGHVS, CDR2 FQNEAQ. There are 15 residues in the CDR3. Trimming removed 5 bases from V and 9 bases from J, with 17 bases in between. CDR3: CASSPSQGHASPLHF. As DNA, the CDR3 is TGTGCCAGCAGCCCCAGCCAGGGGCACGCTTCACCCCTCCACTTT.

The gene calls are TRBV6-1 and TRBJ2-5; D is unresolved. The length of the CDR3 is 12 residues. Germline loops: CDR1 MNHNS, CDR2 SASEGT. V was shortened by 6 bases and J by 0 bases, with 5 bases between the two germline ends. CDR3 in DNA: TGTGCCAGCAGCGCAAACCAAGAGACCCAGTACTTC. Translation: CASSANQETQYF.

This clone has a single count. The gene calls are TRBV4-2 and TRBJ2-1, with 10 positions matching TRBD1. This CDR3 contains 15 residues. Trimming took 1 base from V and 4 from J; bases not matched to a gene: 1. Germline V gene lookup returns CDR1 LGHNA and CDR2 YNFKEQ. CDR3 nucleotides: TGTGCCAGCAGCCAAGGACAGGGGGCGTACAATGAGCAGTTCTTC. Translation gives CASSQGQGAYNEQFF.

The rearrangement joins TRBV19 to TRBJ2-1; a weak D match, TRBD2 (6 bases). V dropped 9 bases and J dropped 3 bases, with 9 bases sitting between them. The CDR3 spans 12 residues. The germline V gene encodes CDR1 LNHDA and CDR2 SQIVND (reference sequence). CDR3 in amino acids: CASGGNYNEQFF. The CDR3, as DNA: TGTGCCAGCGGCGGGAACTACAATGAGCAGTTCTTC.

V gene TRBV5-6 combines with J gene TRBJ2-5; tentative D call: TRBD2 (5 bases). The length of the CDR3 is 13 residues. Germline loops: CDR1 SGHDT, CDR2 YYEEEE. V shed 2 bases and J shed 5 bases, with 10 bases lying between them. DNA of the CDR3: TGTGCCAGCAGCTTCGAGGGTAGGGAGACCCAGTACTTC. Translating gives CASSFEGRETQYF.

The CDR3 reads CAWSVLGTGDIQYF. As DNA, the CDR3 is TGTGCCTGGAGTGTACTGGGGACAGGGGACATTCAGTACTTC. The chain has TRBV30 and TRBJ2-4, with 10 bases aligning to TRBD1. The CDR3 has 14 amino acids. V lost 0 bases to trimming and J lost 8 bases; unmatched junction nucleotides: 4. The germline V gene encodes CDR1 GTSNPN and CDR2 SVGIG (reference sequence). Combining the CDR3 with reference TRBV30 and TRBJ2-4 gives the whole variable domain SQTIHQWPATLVQPVGSPLSLECTVEGTSNPNLYWYRQAAGRGLQLLFYSVGIGQISSEVPQNLSASRPQDRQFILSSKKLLLSDSGFYLCAWSVLGTGDIQYFGAGTRLSVL.

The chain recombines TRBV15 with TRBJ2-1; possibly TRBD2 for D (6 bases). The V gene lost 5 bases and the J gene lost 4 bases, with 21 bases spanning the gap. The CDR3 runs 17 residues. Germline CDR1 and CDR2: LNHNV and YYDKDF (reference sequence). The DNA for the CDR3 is TGTGCCACCAGCCAATATGGGGGGAGCGGCAATTACAATGAGCAGTTCTTC. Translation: CATSQYGGSGNYNEQFF. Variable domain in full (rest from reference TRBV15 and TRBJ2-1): DAMVIQNPRYQVTQFGKPVTLSCSQTLNHNVMYWYQQKSSQAPKLLFHYYDKDFNNEADTPDNFQSRRPNTSFCFLDIRSPGLGDTAMYLCATSQYGGSGNYNEQFFGPGTRLTVL.

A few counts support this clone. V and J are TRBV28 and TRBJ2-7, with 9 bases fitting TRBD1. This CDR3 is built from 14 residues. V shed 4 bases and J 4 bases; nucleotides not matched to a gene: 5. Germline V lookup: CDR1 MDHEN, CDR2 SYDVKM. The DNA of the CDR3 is TGTGCCAGCAGTTCCCGGACAGGGGCGTACGAGCAGTACGTC. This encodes CASSSRTGAYEQYV.

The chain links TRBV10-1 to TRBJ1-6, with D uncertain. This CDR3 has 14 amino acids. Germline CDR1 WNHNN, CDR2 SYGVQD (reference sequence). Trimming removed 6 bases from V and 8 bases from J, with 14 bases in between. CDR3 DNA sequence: TGCGCCAGCAGGCCCCGGCGGCCGGATTCACCCCTCCACTTT. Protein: CASRPRRPDSPLHF.

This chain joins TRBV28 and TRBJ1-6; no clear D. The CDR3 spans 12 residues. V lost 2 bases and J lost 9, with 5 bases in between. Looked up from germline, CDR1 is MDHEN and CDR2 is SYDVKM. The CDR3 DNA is TGTGCCAGCAGTTTAGCCCTTTCACCCCTCCACTTT. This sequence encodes CASSLALSPLHF.

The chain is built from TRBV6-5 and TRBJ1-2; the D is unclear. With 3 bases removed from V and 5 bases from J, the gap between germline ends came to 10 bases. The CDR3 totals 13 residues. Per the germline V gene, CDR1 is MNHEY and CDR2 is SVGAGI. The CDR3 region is CASSYGSQYGYTF. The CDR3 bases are TGTGCCAGCAGTTATGGGTCTCAGTATGGCTACACCTTC.